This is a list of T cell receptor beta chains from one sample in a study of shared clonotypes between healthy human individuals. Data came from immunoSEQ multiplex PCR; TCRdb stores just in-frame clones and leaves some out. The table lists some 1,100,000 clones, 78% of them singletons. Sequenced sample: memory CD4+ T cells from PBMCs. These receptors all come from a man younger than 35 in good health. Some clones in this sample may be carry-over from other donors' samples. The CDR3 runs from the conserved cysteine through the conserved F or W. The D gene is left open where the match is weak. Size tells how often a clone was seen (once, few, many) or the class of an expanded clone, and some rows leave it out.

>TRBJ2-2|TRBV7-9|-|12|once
TGTGCCAGCAGCTTCGCCACCGGGGAGCTGTTTTTT
CASSFATGELFF
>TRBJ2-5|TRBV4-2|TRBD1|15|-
TGTGCCAGCAGCCCGAGTAGACAGGGCGGGGAGACCCAGTACTTC
CASSPSRQGGETQYF
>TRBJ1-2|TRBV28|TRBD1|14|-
TGTGCCAGCAGAACATACGACAGGGGCTATGGCTACACCTTC
CASRTYDRGYGYTF
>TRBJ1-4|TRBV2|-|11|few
TGTGCCAGCAGTCTTATTGAAAAACTGTTTTTT
CASSLIEKLFF
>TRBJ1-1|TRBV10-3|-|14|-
TGTGCCATCAGCGCTACAGGGAGCAACACTGAAGCTTTCTTT
CAISATGSNTEAFF
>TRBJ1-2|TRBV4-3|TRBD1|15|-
TGCGCCAGCAGCCAAGATGGACAGGGCAACTATGGCTACACCTTC
CASSQDGQGNYGYTF
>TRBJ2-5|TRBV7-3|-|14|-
TGTGCCAGCAGCCCTACGAGAAGCCAAGAGACCCAGTACTTC
CASSPTRSQETQYF
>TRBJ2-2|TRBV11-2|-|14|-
TGTGCCAGCAGCTTAGATGACTTCACCGGGGAGCTGTTTTTT
CASSLDDFTGELFF
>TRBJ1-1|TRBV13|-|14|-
TGTGCCAGCAGCTTAGTAGGGAGGAACACTGAAGCTTTCTTT
CASSLVGRNTEAFF
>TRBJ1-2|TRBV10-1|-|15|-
TGCGCCAGCGGGGTCAGGGGCTGCGTCCCCTATGGCTACACCTTC
CASGVRGCVPYGYTF
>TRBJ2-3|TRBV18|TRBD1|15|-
TGTGCCAGCTCACCCCGACAGGGGGCTGCAGATACGCAGTATTTT
CASSPRQGAADTQYF
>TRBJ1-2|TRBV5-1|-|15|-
TGCGCCAGCAGCCAACCTGACGGGGCCCTCCGGGGCTACACCTTC
CASSQPDGALRGYTF
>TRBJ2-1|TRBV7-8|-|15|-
TGTGCCAGCAGCCTACAGGGCCCCCCTCCCGATGAGCAGTTCTTC
CASSLQGPPPDEQFF
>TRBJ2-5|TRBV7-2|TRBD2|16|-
TGTGCCAGCAGCCCAAGCCAGACTAGCGGGAGGGCCACCCAGTACTTC
CASSPSQTSGRATQYF
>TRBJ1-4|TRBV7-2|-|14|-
TGTGCCAGCAGCTCTCCAGGGAAGAATGAAAAACTGTTTTTT
CASSSPGKNEKLFF
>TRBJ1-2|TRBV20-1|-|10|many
TGCAGTGCGCAGGGACCCCGAGACCGCTTC
CSAQGPRDRF
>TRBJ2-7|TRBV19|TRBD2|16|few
TGTGCCAGTAATTCCCCGCGGACTAGCGGAGTTTACGAGCAGTACTTC
CASNSPRTSGVYEQYF
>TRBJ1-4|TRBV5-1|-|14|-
TGCGCCAGCAGCTTGGGACCAGAGAACGAAAAACTGTTTTTT
CASSLGPENEKLFF
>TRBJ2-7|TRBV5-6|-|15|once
TGTGCCAGCAGCTTGGGGGACACCCTGGGCTACGAGCAGTACTTC
CASSLGDTLGYEQYF
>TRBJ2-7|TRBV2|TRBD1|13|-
TGTGCCGTCCGGGACAGGGGGATCTACGAGCAGTACTTC
CAVRDRGIYEQYF
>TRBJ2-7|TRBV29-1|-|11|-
TGCAGCGTTGCGACTTCCTACGAGCAGTACTTC
CSVATSYEQYF
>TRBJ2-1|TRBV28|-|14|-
TGTGCCAGCAGTCCTCCTAGACGCCACCGTGAGCAGTTCTTC
CASSPPRRHREQFF
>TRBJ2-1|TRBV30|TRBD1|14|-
TGTGCCTGTTCTTATCCGACAGGGAACAATGAGCAGTTCTTC
CACSYPTGNNEQFF